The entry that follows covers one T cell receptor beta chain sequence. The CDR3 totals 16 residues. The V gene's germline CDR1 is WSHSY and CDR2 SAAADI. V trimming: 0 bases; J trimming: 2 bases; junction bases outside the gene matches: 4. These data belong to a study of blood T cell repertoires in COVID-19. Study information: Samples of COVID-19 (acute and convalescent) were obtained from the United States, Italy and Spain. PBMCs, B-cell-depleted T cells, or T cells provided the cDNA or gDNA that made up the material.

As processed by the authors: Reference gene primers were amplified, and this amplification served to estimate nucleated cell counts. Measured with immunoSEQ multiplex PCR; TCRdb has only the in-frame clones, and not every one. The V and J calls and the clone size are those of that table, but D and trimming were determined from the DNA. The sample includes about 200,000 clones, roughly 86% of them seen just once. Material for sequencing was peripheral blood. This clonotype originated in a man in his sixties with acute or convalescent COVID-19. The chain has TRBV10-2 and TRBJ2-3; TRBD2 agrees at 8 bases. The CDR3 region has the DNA TGCGCCAGCAGTGAGTCCCGAGCGGGGGCCACAGATACGCAGTATTTT. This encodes CASSESRAGATDTQYF.